The 8 T cell receptor beta chains reported below all come from one sample, sequenced in a study of cytomegalovirus exposure and HLA in healthy donors. The PCR contained 60 Vbeta and 13 Jbeta primers. Repertoires were generated with immunoSEQ multiplex PCR, while TCRdb's copy carries only in-frame clones and drops some. The sample has about 55,000 clones; 70% to 85% are singletons. Sequences were obtained from PBMCs. Every receptor here comes from a man under 40 in good health and CMV-seronegative.

The table lists this clone with a few counts. The chain recombines TRBV11-1 with TRBJ2-7; 7 bases agree with TRBD2. V was pared by 2 bases and J by 1 base, with 11 bases of the junction left unmatched. Germline CDR1 SGHAT, CDR2 FQDESV (reference sequence). The CDR3 has 17 amino acids. CDR3 sequence reads: CASSLNPQSGGSYEQYF. The CDR3 DNA sequence: TGTGCCAGCAGCTTAAATCCCCAATCGGGGGGTTCCTACGAGCAGTACTTC.

The chain is built from TRBV7-9 and TRBJ2-5; perhaps TRBD1 as D (5 bases). Trimming shortened V by 2 bases and J by 1 base, and 11 bases separated the two germline ends. The CDR3 is made up of 15 amino acids. Per germline, CDR1 SEHNR and CDR2 FQNEAQ (reference sequence). The DNA of the CDR3 is TGTGCCAGCAGCTTAACAGCAGGGTTCCAAGAGACCCAGTACTTC. Translated, it gives CASSLTAGFQETQYF.

Of note for this clone: Distinct nucleotide sequences in the sample also encode this CDR3. V and J are TRBV7-9 and TRBJ2-7; 10 bases are a match to TRBD1. Germline lookup yields CDR1 SEHNR and CDR2 FQNEAQ (reference sequence). V lost 5 bases to trimming and J lost 2 bases; unmatched junction nucleotides: 3. This CDR3 is built from 14 residues. The CDR3 is CASSPGQGTYEQYF. The CDR3 bases are TGTGCCAGCAGCCCGGGACAGGGGACCTACGAGCAGTACTTC.

The chain carries TRBV5-1 and TRBJ2-7; D perhaps matches TRBD1 (6 bases). CDR3 length: 14 residues. The germline V and J ends were trimmed by 2 bases and 4 bases, with 13 bases remaining between them. Germline V lookup: CDR1 SGHRS, CDR2 YFSETQ. The CDR3: CASSFDWGRYEQYF. CDR3 DNA: TGCGCCAGCAGCTTTGACTGGGGGCGGTACGAGCAGTACTTC.

J is TRBJ2-5 and V is TRBV5-6, with D tentatively TRBD2 (6 bases). This CDR3 contains 15 residues. The V gene's germline CDR1 is SGHDT and CDR2 YYEEEE. V lost 2 bases and J 6 bases, leaving 17 bases between the germline ends. The CDR3: CASSLLRGTGQTQYF. The DNA of the CDR3 is TGTGCCAGCAGCTTATTACGGGGGACTGGGCAGACCCAGTACTTC.

This chain links TRBV5-5 with TRBJ2-1; 8 bases fit TRBD2. Per germline, CDR1 SGHKS and CDR2 YYEKEE (reference sequence). The CDR3 contains 17 residues. J gave up 10 bases and V 4 bases, and 19 bases lay outside the gene matches. The CDR3 DNA reads as TGTGCCAGCAGCAACGAGGCCGGGACTAGGGCAGCCAGCGAGCAGTTCTTC. Protein: CASSNEAGTRAASEQFF.

The chain recombines TRBV5-4 with TRBJ2-1; weak D call: TRBD1 (6 bases). The CDR3 is made up of 14 amino acids. Deletions cut 7 bases from V and 1 base from J, with 12 bases between. Germline values: CDR1 SGHNT, CDR2 YYREEE (reference sequence). Here the CDR3 reads CASGTGQSYNEQFF. In nucleotides, the CDR3 is TGTGCCAGCGGTACGGGACAATCCTACAATGAGCAGTTCTTC.

V and J are TRBV28 and TRBJ2-7; D is perhaps TRBD1 (8 bases). Trimming shortened V by 7 bases and J by 4 bases, and 20 bases separated the two germline ends. CDR1 and CDR2 (germline): MDHEN, SYDVKM. This CDR3 spans 15 amino acids. CDR3 region: CASTTGGARLYEQYF. For the CDR3, the DNA is TGTGCCAGCACCACAGGGGGGGCGCGGCTATACGAGCAGTACTTC.